These 20 T cell receptor beta chains originate from one sample sequenced in a study of T-cell memory formation after mild COVID-19. One entry per CDR3 protein, called by TCRdb with MiXCR from the 5' RACE reads. In the table there are 300,000 to 400,000 distinct CDR3 sequences, approximately 13% of which are singletons. Sequencing was performed on PBMCs or a T cell subset sorted from them (not recorded which). Receptor source: a man between 18 and 35 years old who had mild COVID-19 (a few samples of this study predate the infection). Cell type and time point are not known.

The chain is built from TRBV18 and TRBJ2-1; TRBD1 agrees at 11 bases. Trimming took 4 bases from V and 3 from J; bases not matched to a gene: 5. Germline assignment: CDR1 KGHSH and CDR2 LQKENI. The CDR3 covers 16 residues. The CDR3 here is CASSLRTGGDYNEQFF. CDR3 DNA sequence: TGTGCCAGCTCACTCCGGACAGGGGGCGACTACAATGAGCAGTTCTTC.

V and J are TRBV10-3 and TRBJ1-6; D gene unclear. The CDR3 is 17 amino acids. The germline V and J ends were trimmed by 1 base and 1 base, with 11 bases remaining between them. Germline CDR1 and CDR2: ENHRY and SYGVKD. CDR3 sequence reads: CAISELLGSSYNSPLHF. CDR3 bases: TGTGCCATCAGTGAGTTGCTGGGGAGTTCCTATAATTCACCCCTCCACTTT.

This clonotype was seen once. The chain carries TRBV18 and TRBJ2-7; D perhaps matches TRBD2 (6 bases). Germline loops: CDR1 KGHSH, CDR2 LQKENI. The CDR3 consists of 13 residues. The V and J ends lost 2 bases and 9 bases respectively, with 14 bases between them. In DNA form, the CDR3 reads TGTGCCAGCTCACCAAGAAAGGACTATTGGCAGTACGTC. Translating gives CASSPRKDYWQYV.

This clonotype was detected ten times or more. This sequence joins TRBV7-9 and TRBJ2-1; 13 bases line up with TRBD2. The CDR3 contains 16 residues. Germline CDR1 SEHNR, CDR2 FQNEAQ (reference sequence). The ends lost 5 bases at V and 4 bases at J; junction bases unmatched: 5. The CDR3 nucleotides are TGTGCCAGCAGCCTGGGACTAGCGGGGCTTTACAATGAGCAGTTCTTC. Translation: CASSLGLAGLYNEQFF.

This clonotype appeared a few times. The J gene is TRBJ2-5, the V gene TRBV5-1; the match to TRBD1 covers 7 bases. J lost 1 base, V lost 5 bases, and 8 bases had no gene match. The germline gives CDR1 SGHRS, CDR2 YFSETQ. This CDR3 comprises 15 residues. The CDR3 DNA reads TGCGCCAGCAGGACTCAACAGGGGTTCCAAGAGACCCAGTACTTC. Amino acids: CASRTQQGFQETQYF. Looking up the rest from reference TRBV5-1 and TRBJ2-5 gives the full variable domain: KAGVTQTPRYLIKTRGQQVTLSCSPISGHRSVSWYQQTPGQGLQFLFEYFSETQRNKGNFPGRFSGRQFSNSRSEMNVSTLELGDSALYLCASRTQQGFQETQYFGPGTRLLVL.

The chain combines TRBV10-3 with TRBJ2-3, with D perhaps assigned TRBD1 or TRBD2 (5 bases each). Trimming removed 4 bases from V and 2 bases from J, with 7 bases in between. Germline-derived CDR1 and CDR2 are ENHRY and SYGVKD. This CDR3 has 13 residues. This CDR3 reads CAISGGYTDTQYF. For the CDR3, the DNA is TGTGCCATCAGTGGGGGGTACACAGATACGCAGTATTTT.

This clonotype was seen only a few times. The chain uses TRBV20-1 and TRBJ2-5, with 7 bases identical to TRBD2. This CDR3 comprises 12 residues. In germline, CDR1 is DFQATT, CDR2 SNEGSKA (reference sequence). The ends lost 3 bases at V and 4 bases at J; junction bases unmatched: 2. Here the CDR3 DNA reads TGCAGTGCTAGTTCGGGGGGAGAGACCCAGTACTTC. Translation: CSASSGGETQYF.

This chain joins TRBV7-2 and TRBJ1-5; D remains unclear. Looked up from germline, CDR1 is SGHTA and CDR2 is FQGNSA. Trimming took 5 bases from V and 4 from J, leaving 15 bases between them. The CDR3 runs to 15 residues. CDR3 loop: CASSLVEARNQPQHF. Here the CDR3 DNA reads TGTGCCAGCAGCCTAGTGGAGGCCCGGAATCAGCCCCAGCATTTT.

This clonotype appeared many times. The chain links TRBV18 to TRBJ2-5, with D unresolved. The CDR3 runs 15 residues. The V gene's germline CDR1 is KGHSH and CDR2 LQKENI. V shed 2 bases and J shed 0 bases, with 10 bases lying between them. The CDR3 DNA reads as TGTGCCAGCTCACCAAAGGCCAGCTACCAAGAGACCCAGTACTTC. Translated: CASSPKASYQETQYF. Full variable domain (missing parts from reference TRBV18 and TRBJ2-5): NAGVMQNPRHLVRRRGQEARLRCSPMKGHSHVYWYRQLPEEGLKFMVYLQKENIIDESGMPKERFSAEFPKEGPSILRIQQVVRGDSAAYFCASSPKASYQETQYFGPGTRLLVL.

This clonotype was seen only a few times. This chain joins TRBV9 and TRBJ1-2; TRBD1 is a possible D gene (5 bases). V shed 3 bases and J shed 4 bases, with 19 bases lying between them. The CDR3 consists of 16 residues. Germline V gives CDR1 SGDLS, CDR2 YYNGEE. The CDR3 loop is CASSAYAEGTSYGYTF. CDR3 in DNA: TGTGCCAGCAGCGCATATGCCGAGGGGACCTCCTATGGCTACACCTTC. The full variable domain, its missing parts supplied by reference TRBV9 and TRBJ1-2, is DSGVTQTPKHLITATGQRVTLRCSPRSGDLSVYWYQQSLDQGLQFLIQYYNGEERAKGNILERFSAQQFPDLHSELNLSSLELGDSALYFCASSAYAEGTSYGYTFGSGTRLTVV.

This clonotype was found a few times. This chain joins TRBV9 and TRBJ2-3, with TRBD1 identical over 9 bases. J lost 4 bases, V lost 0 bases, and 0 bases had no gene match. The germline CDR1 and CDR2 sequences are SGDLS and YYNGEE. CDR3 length equals 14 residues. The CDR3 region has the DNA TGTGCCAGCAGCGTAGGGACAGGGGCAGATACGCAGTATTTT. Amino acids: CASSVGTGADTQYF.

The V gene is TRBV25-1, the J gene TRBJ2-1; D might be TRBD1 (5 bases). Germline-derived CDR1 and CDR2 are MGHDK and SYGVNS. Trimming removed 1 base from V and 5 bases from J, with 12 bases in between. The CDR3 has 15 amino acids. CDR3 in DNA: TGTGCCAGCAGTGAATTGCAGGGAAAGAACAATGAGCAGTTCTTC. Translated, it gives CASSELQGKNNEQFF.

V gene TRBV12-3 or TRBV12-4 combines with J gene TRBJ1-2; 9 positions match TRBD1. V gave up 6 bases and J gave up 4 bases; unmatched junction bases: 6. The CDR3 totals 14 residues. CDR3 coding DNA: TGTGCCAGCAGGGGGACAGGGAGACGCTATGGCTACACCTTC. Translated, it gives CASRGTGRRYGYTF.

This clonotype was recorded a few times. The gene calls are TRBV4-3 and TRBJ1-1; D gene uncertain. CDR1 LGHNA and CDR2 YSLEER come from the germline V gene. This CDR3 region has 14 residues. Trimming shortened V by 0 bases and J by 1 base, and 6 bases separated the two germline ends. The CDR3, as DNA: TGCGCCAGCAGCCAAGAGTGGGGGAACACTGAAGCTTTCTTT. It specifies CASSQEWGNTEAFF.

This chain uses TRBV9 with TRBJ2-1; D is possibly TRBD1 (6 bases). V lost 0 bases to trimming and J lost 1 base, with 14 bases between them. The germline V gene has CDR1 SGDLS and CDR2 YYNGEE. The CDR3 extends over 17 amino acids. CDR3 bases: TGTGCCAGCAGCGTAGGAGGGGGAGAATGGTCCTACAATGAGCAGTTCTTC. Residues: CASSVGGGEWSYNEQFF.

In its sample, this clonotype was seen many times. CDR3: CASSGVSEQFF. For the CDR3, the DNA is TGCGCCAGCAGCGGGGTTAGTGAGCAGTTCTTC. The chain combines TRBV5-1 with TRBJ2-1; D remains ambiguous. V was shortened by 4 bases and J by 9 bases, with 8 bases between the two germline ends. The CDR3 runs 11 residues. Germline V gene lookup returns CDR1 SGHRS and CDR2 YFSETQ.

V is TRBV6-6 and J is TRBJ1-6; no clear D gene. Trimming left V 2 bases short and J 5 bases short, with 10 bases between. The CDR3 has 15 residues. Germline CDR1 reads MNHNY; CDR2 reads SVGAGI (reference sequence). CDR3: CASSYGPQDNSPLHF. Here the CDR3 DNA reads TGTGCCAGCAGTTACGGGCCCCAGGATAATTCACCCCTCCACTTT.

The rearrangement joins TRBV29-1 to TRBJ2-1; D might be TRBD2 (5 bases). The CDR3 is made up of 14 amino acids. Trimming took off 3 bases at V and 2 bases at J, with 11 bases between the two ends. The germline gives CDR1 SQVTM, CDR2 ANQGSEA. In DNA form, the CDR3 reads TGCAGCGTTGATAGGTCCGGGGCCTACAATGAGCAGTTCTTC. Translation gives CSVDRSGAYNEQFF.

This clonotype has more than one count but fewer than ten. The chain couples TRBV4-2 to TRBJ1-3; perhaps TRBD1 as D (5 bases). With 1 base removed from V and 2 bases from J, the gap between germline ends came to 9 bases. The germline V gene encodes CDR1 LGHNA and CDR2 YNFKEQ. The CDR3 has 15 amino acids. Here the CDR3 DNA reads TGTGCCAGCAGCCAAGTGGGGGATGCTGGAAACACCATATATTTT. Protein product: CASSQVGDAGNTIYF.

The chain combines TRBV5-4 with TRBJ2-6; D is perhaps TRBD1 (7 bases). Deletions cut 1 base from V and 0 bases from J, with 17 bases between. The CDR3 has 19 amino acids. Germline V lookup: CDR1 SGHNT, CDR2 YYREEE (reference sequence). CDR3 sequence reads: CASSLRTGDRFSGANVLTF. The CDR3 region has the DNA TGTGCCAGCAGCTTGAGAACGGGGGACAGATTCTCTGGGGCCAACGTCCTGACTTTC.